This T cell receptor beta chain stems from a study of Tregs in tolerant kidney transplant recipients. The protocol was immunoSEQ multiplex PCR, while the TCRdb copy is restricted to in-frame clones and leaves out a portion. The sample holds some 250,000 clones; more than 65% are singletons and the top ten take about 0.58%. General study points: Findings come from small patient numbers and require larger validation. Expanding Tregs on activated donor B cells appeared to best identify donor-specific TCRbeta clones. This study did not directly address biological reproducibility.

The CDR3 consists of 12 residues. Germline CDR1 and CDR2: KGHSH and LQKENI. The ends were cut back, 3 bases at V and 4 bases at J, with 6 bases in the middle. Worth noting for this clone: Antigen unknown. This sample also contains other DNA sequences that code for the same CDR3.

Unstimulated regulatory T cells (CD4+CD25+CD127-), CD4+CD25- non-regulatory cells, CD4 and CD8 cells were FACS-sorted from thawed PBMCs. This clonotype was sampled from a human donor in good health. The chain joins TRBV18 to TRBJ2-5; no definite D call. Sequences were obtained from CD4+ T cells from blood. This chain's CDR3 is CASSPLRETQYF. The DNA of the CDR3 is TGTGCCAGCTCACCCCTGAGAGAGACCCAGTACTTC.